The 21 T cell receptor beta chains reported below all come from one sample, sequenced in a study of cytomegalovirus exposure and HLA in healthy donors (dated by TCRdb to about 2017). Preparation of the library involved the immunoSEQ multiplex PCR assay. For the multiplex PCR, a mixture combining 60 forward primers for TCR Vbeta segments and 13 reverse primers for TCR Jbeta segments was used. TCRdb carries this immuneACCESS record with in-frame sequences only. Its versions omit some clonotypes, under half of them owing to an unresolved V gene in the studies checked, with the rest unexplained. The sample table records about 160,000 clones; 76% of these occur just once. Over 1.3% of the sample belongs to the ten largest clones. Sequences were obtained from PBMCs. All receptors derive from a man aged 55 to 70 in good health and CMV-seronegative.

The chain uses TRBV4-1 and TRBJ2-2; TRBD1 matches at 11 bases. J gave up 6 bases and V 2 bases, and 8 bases lay outside the gene matches. The CDR3 contains 17 residues. Looked up from germline, CDR1 is MGHRA and CDR2 is YSYEKL. The CDR3 DNA reads as TGCGCCAGCAGCCAAACGGGACAGGGGGTATGGGCCGGGGAGCTGTTTTTT. This gives the protein CASSQTGQGVWAGELFF.

CDR3: CASSPPARAYGEQYF. The CDR3 DNA reads TGTGCCAGCAGCCCCCCAGCGAGGGCGTACGGCGAGCAGTACTTC. This chain links TRBV7-2 with TRBJ2-5; a weak D match, TRBD2 (5 bases). The closer fit of TRBJ2-7 to the DNA end suggests the J call may be wrong. This CDR3 is 15 amino acids long. Germline loops: CDR1 SGHTA, CDR2 FQGNSA.

The table lists this clone with a few counts. A junction boundary mismatches the germline segment, possibly from a read error. The rearrangement links TRBV7-9 to TRBJ1-2; 10 nucleotides agree with TRBD1. CDR3 length: 14 residues. Germline V gene sequence: CDR1 SEHNR, CDR2 FQNEAQ (reference sequence). In DNA, the CDR3 is TGTTCCAGCAGCTTAGGGCAGACAGGGGGCGGCTACACCTTC. It yields the protein CSSSLGQTGGGYTF.

A note on this clone: At one boundary the junction diverges from the germline segment, which might be a read error. The chain is built from TRBV7-9 and TRBJ1-3; the D is unclear. CDR3 length equals 15 residues. In germline, CDR1 is SEHNR, CDR2 FQNEAQ (reference sequence). The CDR3 protein is CSSSLSGGIGLMEWF. In nucleotides, the CDR3 is TGTTCCAGCAGCTTATCCGGAGGGATCGGGCTTATGGAGTGGTTT.

This clone came up a few times. The chain recombines TRBV6-5 with TRBJ1-5; 7 positions agree with TRBD1. There are 15 residues in the CDR3. The ends lost 0 bases at V and 7 bases at J; junction bases unmatched: 6. CDR1 and CDR2 from the germline V gene are MNHEY and SVGAGI. In DNA, the CDR3 is TGTGCCAGCAGTTACTCGACAGGGTTAGGGCAGCCCCAGCATTTT. Translating gives CASSYSTGLGQPQHF.

The J gene is TRBJ2-7, the V gene TRBV7-2; D call uncertain. Trimming took off 2 bases at V and 4 bases at J, with 3 bases between the two ends. The CDR3 has 11 amino acids. Germline V gene data show CDR1 as SGHTA and CDR2 as FQGNSA. CDR3 sequence reads: CASSLQYEQYF. Here the CDR3 DNA reads TGTGCCAGCAGCTTACAATACGAGCAGTACTTC.

About this clone itself: A junction end diverges from the germline sequence, so it may reflect a read error. V gene TRBV14 combines with J gene TRBJ1-6, with D unclear. In germline, CDR1 is SGHDN, CDR2 FVKESK. This CDR3 has 15 residues. CDR3 amino acids: CASSQWSSYNSSLHF. As DNA, the CDR3 is TGTGCCAGCAGCCAGTGGAGCTCCTATAATTCATCCCTCCACTTT. Together with reference TRBV14 and TRBJ1-6, the CDR3 gives the full variable domain: EAGVTQFPSHSVIEKGQTVTLRCDPISGHDNLYWYRRVMGKEIKFLLHFVKESKQDESGMPNNRFLAERTGGTYSTLKVQPAELEDSGVYFCASSQWSSYNSSLHFGNGTRLTVT.

The chain combines TRBV9 with TRBJ2-1; 13 positions agree with TRBD2. V lost 3 bases to trimming and J lost 2 bases; unmatched junction nucleotides: 2. The CDR3 has 16 amino acids. The germline CDR1 and CDR2 sequences are SGDLS and YYNGEE. This CDR3 is CASSGTSGGPYNEQFF. CDR3 DNA: TGTGCCAGCAGCGGGACTAGCGGGGGTCCCTACAATGAGCAGTTCTTC. The whole variable domain, filled in from reference TRBV9 and TRBJ2-1, reads DSGVTQTPKHLITATGQRVTLRCSPRSGDLSVYWYQQSLDQGLQFLIQYYNGEERAKGNILERFSAQQFPDLHSELNLSSLELGDSALYFCASSGTSGGPYNEQFFGPGTRLTVL.

This clone was counted a single time. The CDR3 spells CASSLRAGTGGLNTEAFF. In DNA, the CDR3 is TGTGCCAGCAGCTTACGAGCTGGGACAGGGGGACTGAACACTGAAGCTTTCTTT. This sequence joins TRBV7-2 and TRBJ1-1; 11 bases align to TRBD1. Germline V gene sequence: CDR1 SGHTA, CDR2 FQGNSA. V was clipped by 2 bases and J by 0 bases; unmatched bases: 8. CDR3 length equals 18 residues.

The gene calls are TRBV25-1 and TRBJ2-5; D might be TRBD2 (7 bases). The DNA end lines up better with TRBJ2-7; the J call may be wrong. Germline V gene sequence: CDR1 MGHDK, CDR2 SYGVNS. The CDR3 runs to 15 residues. CDR3 sequence (DNA): TGTGCCAGCAGTGAATATGGGGGGGCAGACTACGAGCAGTACTTC. This translates into CASSEYGGADYEQYF.

This clone was observed a handful of times. CDR3 bases: TGTGCCAGCACAGCGGCGGGGAACACCGGGGAGCTGTTTTTT. Protein sequence: CASTAAGNTGELFF. The chain is built from TRBV27 and TRBJ2-2; D is possibly TRBD2 (5 bases). Germline-derived CDR1 and CDR2 are MNHEY and SMNVEV (reference sequence). The V gene lost 7 bases and the J gene lost 1 base, with 10 bases spanning the gap. The CDR3 consists of 14 residues.

The table lists this clone with a count of one. The V and J genes are TRBV5-1 and TRBJ2-5, with a possible D match to TRBD2 (6 bases). Per the germline V gene, CDR1 is SGHRS and CDR2 is YFSETQ. This CDR3 region has 15 residues. The ends were cut back, 0 bases at V and 2 bases at J, with 11 bases in the middle. The CDR3: CASSLVGRTQETQYF. CDR3 bases: TGCGCCAGCAGCTTGGTTGGGAGGACACAAGAGACCCAGTACTTC.

The genes are TRBV7-2 and TRBJ2-1; 15 bases line up with TRBD2. Trimming at V came to 3 bases and at J to 9 bases, leaving 0 bases not matched to a gene. In germline, CDR1 is SGHTA, CDR2 FQGNSA. CDR3 length: 14 amino acids. CDR3 amino acids: CASSLGLAGGEQFF. CDR3 nucleotides: TGTGCCAGCAGCTTGGGACTAGCGGGAGGTGAGCAGTTCTTC.

CDR3 amino acids: CASSSVTDTQYF. In nucleotides, the CDR3 is TGTGCCAGCAGCTCGGTCACAGATACGCAGTATTTT. The V gene is TRBV7-9, the J gene TRBJ2-3; D not resolved. Trimming took off 4 bases at V and 2 bases at J, with 4 bases between the two ends. This CDR3 region has 12 residues. In germline, CDR1 is SEHNR, CDR2 FQNEAQ (reference sequence).

V gene TRBV6-1 combines with J gene TRBJ1-1, with 8 nucleotides matching TRBD1. The germline V gene has CDR1 MNHNS and CDR2 SASEGT. The CDR3 is 13 amino acids. V shed 6 bases, J shed 11 bases, and the junction held 11 bases outside the gene matches. CDR3 residues: CASSPKVDRVAFF. The CDR3, as DNA: TGTGCCAGCAGCCCTAAGGTGGACAGGGTTGCTTTCTTT.

In DNA, the CDR3 is TGTGCCAGCAGGGGACAGGGGCTCGTGAGCACTGAAGCTTTCTTT. This translates into CASRGQGLVSTEAFF. V is TRBV28 and J is TRBJ1-1; 10 bases line up with TRBD1. With 6 bases clipped from V and 4 bases from J, the junction kept 8 bases outside the gene matches. The CDR3 runs 15 residues. From germline, CDR1 is MDHEN and CDR2 SYDVKM.

With respect to this clone: The limits of the CDR3 on the DNA are not certain, so only TCRdb's listed CDR3 is given. The gene calls are TRBV10-3 and TRBJ2-1; the DNA was not compared with TRBD2, the D call given in the table. The CDR3 has 15 amino acids, counting both end residues. In germline, CDR1 is ENHRY, CDR2 SYGVKD. CDR3 sequence reads: CATLPSGDFGNEQFF.

V usage is TRBV4-1 and J usage is TRBJ2-3, with TRBD2 matching 8 bases. Trimming removed 1 base from V and 5 bases from J; junction bases left unmatched: 5. CDR3 size: 15 residues. Germline-derived CDR1 and CDR2 are MGHRA and YSYEKL. The CDR3, as DNA: TGCGCCAGCAGCCAAGCGACTAGCGTGGAAGATACGCAGTATTTT. Its protein product is CASSQATSVEDTQYF.

The gene calls are TRBV7-2 and TRBJ2-7; 13 positions match TRBD2. The germline gives CDR1 SGHTA, CDR2 FQGNSA. Trimming removed 5 bases from V and 6 bases from J; junction bases left unmatched: 4. The CDR3 loop spans 14 amino acids. The CDR3 coding sequence is TGTGCCAGCAGCCCAGGACTAGCGGGGGTCGAGCAGTACTTC. Its translation: CASSPGLAGVEQYF.

A single count supports this clone. The chain uses TRBV28 and TRBJ1-2, with D hard to call. Germline V gene sequence: CDR1 MDHEN, CDR2 SYDVKM. The V end was cut by 8 bases, the J end by 0 bases, with 10 bases between. The CDR3 is 13 amino acids. The CDR3 loop is CASLRAANYGYTF. The CDR3 DNA is TGTGCCAGCCTAAGAGCGGCTAACTATGGCTACACCTTC.

The chain links TRBV28 to TRBJ2-2; a weak D match, TRBD1 (6 bases). The CDR3 length is 13 residues. Trimming stripped 7 bases from V and 11 bases from J, with 17 bases between. Germline V gene data show CDR1 as MDHEN and CDR2 as SYDVKM. DNA for the CDR3: TGTGCCAGCAAGTTGCCCGGACAGACAGAGCTGTTTTTT. Translation gives CASKLPGQTELFF.